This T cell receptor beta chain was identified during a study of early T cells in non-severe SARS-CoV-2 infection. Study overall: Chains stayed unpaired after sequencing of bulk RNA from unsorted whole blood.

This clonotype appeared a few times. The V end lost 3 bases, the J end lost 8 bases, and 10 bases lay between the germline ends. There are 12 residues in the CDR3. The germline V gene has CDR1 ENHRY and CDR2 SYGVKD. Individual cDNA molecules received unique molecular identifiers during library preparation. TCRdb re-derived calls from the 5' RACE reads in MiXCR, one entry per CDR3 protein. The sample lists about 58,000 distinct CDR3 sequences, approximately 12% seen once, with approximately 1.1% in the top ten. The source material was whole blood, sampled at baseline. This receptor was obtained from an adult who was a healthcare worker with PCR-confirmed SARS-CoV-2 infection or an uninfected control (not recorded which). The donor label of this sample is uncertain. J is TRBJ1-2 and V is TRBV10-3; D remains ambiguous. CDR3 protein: CAISDNLQGYTF. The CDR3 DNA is TGTGCCATCAGTGACAATCTACAGGGCTACACCTTC.